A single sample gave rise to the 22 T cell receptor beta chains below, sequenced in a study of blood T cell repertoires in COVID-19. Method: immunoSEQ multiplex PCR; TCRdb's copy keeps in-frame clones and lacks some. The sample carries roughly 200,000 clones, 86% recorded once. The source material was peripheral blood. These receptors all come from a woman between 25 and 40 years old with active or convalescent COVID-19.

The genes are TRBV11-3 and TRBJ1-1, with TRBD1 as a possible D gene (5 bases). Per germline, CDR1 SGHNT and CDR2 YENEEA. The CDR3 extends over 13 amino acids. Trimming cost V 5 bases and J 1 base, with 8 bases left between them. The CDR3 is CASSRQSNTEAFF. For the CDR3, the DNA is TGTGCCAGCAGCCGACAGTCGAACACTGAAGCTTTCTTT.

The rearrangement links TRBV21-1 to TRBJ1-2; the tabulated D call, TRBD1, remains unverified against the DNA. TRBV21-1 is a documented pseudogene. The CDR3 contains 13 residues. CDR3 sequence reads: CASTLGQVYGYTF. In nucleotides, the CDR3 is TGTGCCAGCACCCTGGGACAGGTCTATGGCTACACCTTC.

The CDR3 here is CASSRWDREEQYF. CDR3 sequence (DNA): TGCGCCAGCAGCCGCTGGGACAGGGAAGAGCAGTACTTC. The chain couples TRBV4-1 to TRBJ2-7; 9 bases are shared with TRBD1. The CDR3 is 13 amino acids. Germline CDR1 reads MGHRA; CDR2 reads YSYEKL. V trimming: 4 bases; J trimming: 7 bases; junction bases outside the gene matches: 5.

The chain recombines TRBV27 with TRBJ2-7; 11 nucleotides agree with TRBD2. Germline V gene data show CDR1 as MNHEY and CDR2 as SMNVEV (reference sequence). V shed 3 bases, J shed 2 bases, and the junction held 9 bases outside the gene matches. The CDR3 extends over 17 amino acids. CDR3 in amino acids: CASSFQLTSGGAYEQYF. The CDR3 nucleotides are TGTGCCAGCAGTTTCCAACTCACTAGCGGGGGTGCCTACGAGCAGTACTTC.

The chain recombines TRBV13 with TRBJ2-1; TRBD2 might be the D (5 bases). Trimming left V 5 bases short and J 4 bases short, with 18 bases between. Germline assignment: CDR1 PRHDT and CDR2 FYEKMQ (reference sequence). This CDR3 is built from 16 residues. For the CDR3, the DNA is TGTGCCAGCAGCCCGGAGCTCGGGAATCCGTACAATGAGCAGTTCTTC. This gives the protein CASSPELGNPYNEQFF.

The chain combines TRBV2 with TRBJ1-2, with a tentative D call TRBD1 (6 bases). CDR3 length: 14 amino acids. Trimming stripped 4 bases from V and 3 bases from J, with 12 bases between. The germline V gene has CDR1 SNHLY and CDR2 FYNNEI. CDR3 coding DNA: TGTGCCAGCAGTGCCGGGACACCCTACTATGGCTACACCTTC. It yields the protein CASSAGTPYYGYTF.

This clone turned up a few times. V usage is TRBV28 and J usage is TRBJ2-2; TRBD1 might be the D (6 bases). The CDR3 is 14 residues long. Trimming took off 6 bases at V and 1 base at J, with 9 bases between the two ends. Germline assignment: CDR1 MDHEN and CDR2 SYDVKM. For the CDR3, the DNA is TGTGCCAGCAGCCCGGGACAGAACACCGGGGAGCTGTTTTTT. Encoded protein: CASSPGQNTGELFF.

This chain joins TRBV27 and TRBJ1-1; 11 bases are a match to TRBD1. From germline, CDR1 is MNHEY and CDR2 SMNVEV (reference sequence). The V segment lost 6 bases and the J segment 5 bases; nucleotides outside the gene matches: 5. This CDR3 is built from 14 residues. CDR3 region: CASRPGTGGTEAFF. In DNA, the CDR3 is TGTGCCAGCAGGCCCGGGACAGGGGGTACTGAAGCTTTCTTT.

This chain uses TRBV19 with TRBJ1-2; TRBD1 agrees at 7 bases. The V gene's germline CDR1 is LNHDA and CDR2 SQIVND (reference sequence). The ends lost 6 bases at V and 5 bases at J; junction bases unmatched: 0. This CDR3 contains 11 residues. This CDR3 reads CASRQGYGYTF. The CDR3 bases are TGTGCCAGTAGACAGGGGTATGGCTACACCTTC.

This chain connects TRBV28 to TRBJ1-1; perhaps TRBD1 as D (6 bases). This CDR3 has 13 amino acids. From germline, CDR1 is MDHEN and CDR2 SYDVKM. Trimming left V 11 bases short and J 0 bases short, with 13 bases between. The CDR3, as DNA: TGTGCCCTCAGTAGGGGGATGAACACTGAAGCTTTCTTT. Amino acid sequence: CALSRGMNTEAFF. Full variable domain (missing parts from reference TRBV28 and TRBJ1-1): DVKVTQSSRYLVKRTGEKVFLECVQDMDHENMFWYRQDPGLGLRLIYFSYDVKMKEKGDIPEGYSVSREKKERFSLILESASTNQTSMYLCALSRGMNTEAFFGQGTRLTVV.

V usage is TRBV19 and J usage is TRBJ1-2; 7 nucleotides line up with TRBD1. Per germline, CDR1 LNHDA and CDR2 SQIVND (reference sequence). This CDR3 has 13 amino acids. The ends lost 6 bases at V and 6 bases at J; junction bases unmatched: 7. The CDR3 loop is CASRPDRSDGYTF. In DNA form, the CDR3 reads TGTGCCAGTAGGCCGGACAGGTCCGATGGCTACACCTTC.

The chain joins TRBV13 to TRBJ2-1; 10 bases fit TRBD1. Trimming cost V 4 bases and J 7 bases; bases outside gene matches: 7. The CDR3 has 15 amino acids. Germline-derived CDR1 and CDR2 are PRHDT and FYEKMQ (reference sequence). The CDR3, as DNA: TGTGCCAGCAGCTACGACAGGGGGCAAGGGAATGAGCAGTTCTTC. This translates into CASSYDRGQGNEQFF.

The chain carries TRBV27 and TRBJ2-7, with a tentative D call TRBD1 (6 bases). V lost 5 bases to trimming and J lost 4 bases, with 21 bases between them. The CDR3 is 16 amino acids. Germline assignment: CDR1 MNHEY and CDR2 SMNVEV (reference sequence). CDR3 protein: CASSPITGNVKYEQYF. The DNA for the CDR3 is TGTGCCAGCAGTCCCATAACAGGGAATGTAAAGTACGAGCAGTACTTC.

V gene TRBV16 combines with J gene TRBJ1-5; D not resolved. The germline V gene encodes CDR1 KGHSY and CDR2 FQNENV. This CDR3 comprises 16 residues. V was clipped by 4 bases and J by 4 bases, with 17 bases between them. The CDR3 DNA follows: TGTGCCAGCAGCCGTTACGCAGGTGTCCCGAATCAGCCCCAGCATTTT. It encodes CASSRYAGVPNQPQHF.

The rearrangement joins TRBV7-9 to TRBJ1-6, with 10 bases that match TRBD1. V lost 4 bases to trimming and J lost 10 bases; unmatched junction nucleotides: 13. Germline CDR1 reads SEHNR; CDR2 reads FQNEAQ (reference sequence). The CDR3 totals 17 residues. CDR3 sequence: CASSSPQTGGAGSPLHF. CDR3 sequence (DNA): TGTGCCAGCAGCTCACCCCAGACAGGGGGCGCCGGGTCACCCCTCCACTTT. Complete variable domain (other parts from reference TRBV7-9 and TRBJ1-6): DTGVSQNPRHKITKRGQNVTFRCDPISEHNRLYWYRQTLGQGPEFLTYFQNEAQLEKSRLLSDRFSAERPKGSFSTLEIQRTEQGDSAMYLCASSSPQTGGAGSPLHFGNGTRLTVT.

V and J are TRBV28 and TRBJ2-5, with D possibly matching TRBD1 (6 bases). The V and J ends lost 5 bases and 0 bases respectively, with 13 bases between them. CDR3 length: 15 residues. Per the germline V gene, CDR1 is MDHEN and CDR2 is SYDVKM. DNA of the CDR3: TGTGCCAGCAGTGCCGCTGGGACAAACCAAGAGACCCAGTACTTC. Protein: CASSAAGTNQETQYF.

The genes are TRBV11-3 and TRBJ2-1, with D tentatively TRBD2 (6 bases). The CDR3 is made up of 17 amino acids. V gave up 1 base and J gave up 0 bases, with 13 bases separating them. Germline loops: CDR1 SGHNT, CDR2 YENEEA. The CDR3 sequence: CASSLGFGGDSYNEQFF. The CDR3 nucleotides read TGTGCCAGCAGCTTAGGCTTTGGCGGGGACTCCTACAATGAGCAGTTCTTC.

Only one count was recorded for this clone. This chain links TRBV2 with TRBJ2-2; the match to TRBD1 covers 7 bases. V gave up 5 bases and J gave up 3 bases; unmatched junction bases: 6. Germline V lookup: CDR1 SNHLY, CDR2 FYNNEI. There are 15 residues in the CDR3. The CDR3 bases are TGTGCCAGCAGTACTCGGGACAGAGACACCGGGGAGCTGTTTTTT. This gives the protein CASSTRDRDTGELFF.

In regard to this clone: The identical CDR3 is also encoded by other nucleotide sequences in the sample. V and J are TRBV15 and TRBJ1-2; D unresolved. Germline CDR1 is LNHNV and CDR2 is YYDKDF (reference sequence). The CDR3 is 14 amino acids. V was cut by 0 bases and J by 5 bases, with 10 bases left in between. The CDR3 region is CATSRESGGYGYTF. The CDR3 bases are TGTGCCACCAGCAGAGAGTCCGGAGGGTATGGCTACACCTTC.

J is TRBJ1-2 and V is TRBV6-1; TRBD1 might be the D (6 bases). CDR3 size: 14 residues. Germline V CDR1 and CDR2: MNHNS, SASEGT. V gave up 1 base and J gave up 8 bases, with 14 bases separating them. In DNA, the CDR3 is TGTGCCAGCAGTGAAGGAGAAGGGGGAGGGGGCTACACCTTC. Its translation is CASSEGEGGGGYTF.

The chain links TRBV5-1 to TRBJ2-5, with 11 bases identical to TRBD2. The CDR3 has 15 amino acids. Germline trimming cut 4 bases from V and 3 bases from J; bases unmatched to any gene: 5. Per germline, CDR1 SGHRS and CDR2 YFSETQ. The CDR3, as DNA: TGCGCCAGCAGCCCCACGGGACTAGCGGAAGAGACCCAGTACTTC. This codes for CASSPTGLAEETQYF.

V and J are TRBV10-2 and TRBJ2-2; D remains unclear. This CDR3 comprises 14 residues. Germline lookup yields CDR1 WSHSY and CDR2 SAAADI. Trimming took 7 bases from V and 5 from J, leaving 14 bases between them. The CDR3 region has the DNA TGCGCCAGCAATGTGGGCGATCGGACCGGGGAGCTGTTTTTT. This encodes CASNVGDRTGELFF.